This T cell receptor (beta chain) was found in a study of blood T cell repertoires in COVID-19. Study summary: Spain, Italy and the United States supplied samples that represented acute and convalescent COVID-19. The cDNA or gDNA used as material had been derived from T cells, B-cell-depleted T cells, or PBMCs.

Original processing notes: Cell counts per sample came from amplifying reference gene primers. TCRdb keeps only in-frame clones here, not all; method: immunoSEQ multiplex PCR. That table is the source of V, J and clone size, and D and trimming were worked out from the DNA. The sample holds 250,000 to 350,000 clones, about nine tenths seen once. The origin of this receptor is a man between 18 and 29 years old with active or convalescent COVID-19. The material sequenced was peripheral blood.

CDR3 DNA: TGTGCCAGCAGCTTTCCTGGGGGGACTGAAGCTTTCTTT. Its protein is CASSFPGGTEAFF. This chain joins TRBV7-8 and TRBJ1-1, with a tentative D call TRBD1 (5 bases). V was clipped by 3 bases and J by 5 bases, with 10 bases between them. This CDR3 comprises 13 residues. Germline V gene data show CDR1 as SGHVS and CDR2 as FQNEAQ.